The clone carrying this TCR beta chain appeared a few times. Its antigen is undetermined. This record comes from a study of OX40 agonist ivuxolimab in advanced cancers. Across the whole study: Patients were dosed intravenously with ivuxolimab at 0.01 to 10 mg/kg every 2 weeks. Averaging approximately 60 years in age, with a range of about 23 to 85, the cohort was 82.7% male. The study's findings and limits: Average numbers of expanded clones were greater in CD8+ T cells than in CD4+.

Some clones are missing from TCRdb's copy, which holds only in-frame ones; the method was immunoSEQ multiplex PCR. The repertoire holds 22,000 or so clones, with roughly nine tenths as singletons. Drawing of blood for sampling happened at baseline, at cycle 4 day 1, and at cycle 7 day 1. V was trimmed by 0 bases and J by 7 bases, leaving 13 bases between them. Germline CDR1 reads MGHRA; CDR2 reads YSYEKL. The CDR3 is 15 amino acids. The TCR originated in an adult with an advanced solid tumor such as melanoma, head and neck, liver or kidney cancer. The V gene is TRBV4-1, the J gene TRBJ1-5; D call uncertain. The sequencing used CD4+ or CD8+ T cells sorted from blood, collected in a trial of the OX40 agonist ivuxolimab. CDR3 region: CASSQDIGDGQPQHF. In DNA form, the CDR3 reads TGCGCCAGCAGCCAAGATATCGGGGATGGCCAGCCCCAGCATTTT.